This T cell receptor beta chain was captured in a study of OX40 agonist ivuxolimab in advanced cancers. Notes on the study in general: CD8+ T cells were the subset that, on average, had more expanded clones than CD4+.

CDR3 length: 13 residues. V dropped 6 bases and J dropped 1; count of bases not matched to a gene: 2. Germline loops: CDR1 MDHEN, CDR2 SYDVKM. TCRdb's copy holds only in-frame clones and misses some; the assay was immunoSEQ multiplex PCR. The sample includes tens of thousands of clones, roughly 82% of them seen just once. As for this clone: What it binds is not known.

The chain uses TRBV28 and TRBJ1-1; 7 nucleotides agree with TRBD1. The clonotype was recovered from an adult with an advanced solid tumor such as melanoma, head and neck, liver or kidney cancer. The specimen was CD4+ or CD8+ T cells sorted from blood, collected in a trial of the OX40 agonist ivuxolimab. The CDR3 DNA follows: TGTGCCAGCAGGGAGGGGGCGAACACTGAAGCTTTCTTT. It yields the protein CASREGANTEAFF.